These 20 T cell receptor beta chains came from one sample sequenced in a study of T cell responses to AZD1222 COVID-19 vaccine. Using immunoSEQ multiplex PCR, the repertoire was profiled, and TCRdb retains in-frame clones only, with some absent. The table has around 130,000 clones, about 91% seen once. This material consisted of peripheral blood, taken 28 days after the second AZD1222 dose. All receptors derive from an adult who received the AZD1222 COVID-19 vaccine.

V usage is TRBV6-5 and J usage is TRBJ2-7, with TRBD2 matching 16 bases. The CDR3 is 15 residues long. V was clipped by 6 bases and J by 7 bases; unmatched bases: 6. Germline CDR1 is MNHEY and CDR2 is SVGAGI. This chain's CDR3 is CASSRQGLAGGEQYV. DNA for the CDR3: TGTGCCAGCAGCCGCCAGGGACTAGCGGGAGGGGAGCAGTACGTC.

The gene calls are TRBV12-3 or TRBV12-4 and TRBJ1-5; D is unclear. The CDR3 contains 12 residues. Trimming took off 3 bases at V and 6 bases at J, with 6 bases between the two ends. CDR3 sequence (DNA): TGTGCCAGCAGTTTTCCACTTCAGCCCCAGCATTTT. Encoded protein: CASSFPLQPQHF.

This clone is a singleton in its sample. In nucleotides, the CDR3 is TGTGCCAGCAGCTCCCAACGGGCGGATGCGGATAGCACAGATACGCAGTATTTT. Its protein is CASSSQRADADSTDTQYF. The chain is built from TRBV7-3 and TRBJ2-3, with D uncertain. This CDR3 is 18 amino acids long. Deletions cut 4 bases from V and 0 bases from J, with 20 bases between. Germline CDR1 SGHTA, CDR2 FQGTGA. The whole variable domain, filled in from reference TRBV7-3 and TRBJ2-3, reads GAGVSQTPSNKVTEKGKYVELRCDPISGHTALYWYRQSLGQGPEFLIYFQGTGAADDSGLPNDRFFAVRPEGSVSTLKIQRTERGDSAVYLCASSSQRADADSTDTQYFGPGTRLTVL.

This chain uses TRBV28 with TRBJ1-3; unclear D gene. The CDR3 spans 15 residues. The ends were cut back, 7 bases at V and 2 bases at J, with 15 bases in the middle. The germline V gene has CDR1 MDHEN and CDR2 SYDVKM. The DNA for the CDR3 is TGTGCCAGCAACCCCCCCGGTGGTGCTGGAAACACCATATATTTT. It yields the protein CASNPPGGAGNTIYF.

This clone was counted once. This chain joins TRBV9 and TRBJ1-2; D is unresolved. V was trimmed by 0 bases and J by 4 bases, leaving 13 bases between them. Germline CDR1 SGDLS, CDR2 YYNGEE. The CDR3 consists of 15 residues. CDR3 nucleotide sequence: TGTGCCAGCAGCGTAGAGCCCCGCCGGGGCTATGGCTACACCTTC. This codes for CASSVEPRRGYGYTF.

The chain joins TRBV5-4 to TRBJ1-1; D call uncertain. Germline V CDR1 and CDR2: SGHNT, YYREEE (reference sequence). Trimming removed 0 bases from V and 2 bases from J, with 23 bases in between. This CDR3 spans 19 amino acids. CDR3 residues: CASSLGTNRGSRRNTEAFF. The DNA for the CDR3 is TGTGCCAGCAGCTTGGGTACCAACCGCGGGTCCCGTAGAAACACTGAAGCTTTCTTT.

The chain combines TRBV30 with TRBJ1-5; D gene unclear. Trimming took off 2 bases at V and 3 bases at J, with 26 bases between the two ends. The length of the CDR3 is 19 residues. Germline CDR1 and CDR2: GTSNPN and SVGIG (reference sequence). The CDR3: CAWSNPLMTRPDNNQPQHF. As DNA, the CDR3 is TGTGCCTGGAGTAACCCCCTGATGACCCGTCCGGATAACAATCAGCCCCAGCATTTT. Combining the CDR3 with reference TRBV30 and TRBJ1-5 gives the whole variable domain SQTIHQWPATLVQPVGSPLSLECTVEGTSNPNLYWYRQAAGRGLQLLFYSVGIGQISSEVPQNLSASRPQDRQFILSSKKLLLSDSGFYLCAWSNPLMTRPDNNQPQHFGDGTRLSIL.

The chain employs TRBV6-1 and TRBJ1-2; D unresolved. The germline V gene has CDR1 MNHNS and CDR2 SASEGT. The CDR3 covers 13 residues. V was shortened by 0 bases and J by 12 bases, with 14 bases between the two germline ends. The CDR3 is CASSEAQRVRDTF. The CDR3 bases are TGTGCCAGCAGTGAAGCGCAGCGAGTTAGAGACACCTTC.

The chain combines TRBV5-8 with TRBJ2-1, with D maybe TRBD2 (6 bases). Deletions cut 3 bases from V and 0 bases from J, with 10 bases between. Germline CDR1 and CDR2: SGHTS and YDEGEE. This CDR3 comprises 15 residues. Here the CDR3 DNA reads TGTGCCAGCAGCTCCGGGAGTTTCTCCTACAATGAGCAGTTCTTC. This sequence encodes CASSSGSFSYNEQFF.

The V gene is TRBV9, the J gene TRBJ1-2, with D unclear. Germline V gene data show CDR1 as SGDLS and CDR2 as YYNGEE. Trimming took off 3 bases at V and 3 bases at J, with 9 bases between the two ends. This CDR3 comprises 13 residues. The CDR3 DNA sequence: TGTGCCAGCAGCGATACGGGATACTATGGCTACACCTTC. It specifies CASSDTGYYGYTF.

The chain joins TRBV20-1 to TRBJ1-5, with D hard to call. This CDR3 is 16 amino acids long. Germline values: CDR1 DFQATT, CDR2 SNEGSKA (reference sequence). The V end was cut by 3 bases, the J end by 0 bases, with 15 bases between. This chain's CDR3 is CSASDSTAYSNQPQHF. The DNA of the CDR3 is TGCAGTGCTAGTGATTCGACTGCGTATAGCAATCAGCCCCAGCATTTT.

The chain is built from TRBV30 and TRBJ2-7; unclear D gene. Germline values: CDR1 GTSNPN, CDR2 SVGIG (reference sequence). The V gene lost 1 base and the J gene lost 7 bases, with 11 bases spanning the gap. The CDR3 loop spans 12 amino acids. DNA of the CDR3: TGTGCCTGGAGTGGGGGTGGGCCGGAGCAGTACGTC. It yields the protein CAWSGGGPEQYV.

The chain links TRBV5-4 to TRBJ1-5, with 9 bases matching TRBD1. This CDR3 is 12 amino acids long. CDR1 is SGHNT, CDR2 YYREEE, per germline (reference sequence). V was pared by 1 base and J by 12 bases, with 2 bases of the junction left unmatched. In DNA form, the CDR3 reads TGTGCCAGCAGCTTGAACAGGGGGCACCAGCATTTT. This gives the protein CASSLNRGHQHF.

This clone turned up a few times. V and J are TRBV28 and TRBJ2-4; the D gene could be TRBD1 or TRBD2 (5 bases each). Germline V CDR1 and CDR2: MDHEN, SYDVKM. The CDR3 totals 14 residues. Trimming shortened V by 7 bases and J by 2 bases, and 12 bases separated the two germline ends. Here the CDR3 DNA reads TGTGCCAGCAAGGGGAGTGGGCCCAAAAACATTCAGTACTTC. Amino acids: CASKGSGPKNIQYF.

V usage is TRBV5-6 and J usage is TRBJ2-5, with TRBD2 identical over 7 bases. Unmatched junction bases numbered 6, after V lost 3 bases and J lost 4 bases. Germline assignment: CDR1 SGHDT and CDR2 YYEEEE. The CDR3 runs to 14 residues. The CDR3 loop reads CASSSWRGTETQYF. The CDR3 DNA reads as TGTGCCAGCAGCTCCTGGCGGGGGACAGAGACCCAGTACTTC.

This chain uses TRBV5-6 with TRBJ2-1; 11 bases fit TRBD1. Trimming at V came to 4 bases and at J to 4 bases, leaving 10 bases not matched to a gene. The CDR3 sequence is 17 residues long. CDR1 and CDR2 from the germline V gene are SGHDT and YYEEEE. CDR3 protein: CASSPLDGQGAYNEQFF. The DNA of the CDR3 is TGTGCCAGCAGCCCGCTTGACGGACAGGGGGCATACAATGAGCAGTTCTTC.

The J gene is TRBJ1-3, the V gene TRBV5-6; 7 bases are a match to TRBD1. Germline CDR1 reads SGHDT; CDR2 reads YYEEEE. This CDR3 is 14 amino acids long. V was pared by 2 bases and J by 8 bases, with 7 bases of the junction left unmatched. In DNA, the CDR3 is TGTGCCAGCAGCTTCACCGACAGGGTAGACACCATATATTTT. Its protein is CASSFTDRVDTIYF.

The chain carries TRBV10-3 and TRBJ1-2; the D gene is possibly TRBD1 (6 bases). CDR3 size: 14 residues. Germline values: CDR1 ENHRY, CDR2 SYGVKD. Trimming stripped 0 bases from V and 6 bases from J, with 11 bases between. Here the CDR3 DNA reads TGTGCCATCAGTGAGTCGGGGCAGGGGCATGGCTACACCTTC. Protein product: CAISESGQGHGYTF.

This CDR3 reads CASSGGQGYGYTF. In DNA, the CDR3 is TGCGCCAGCAGCGGGGGACAGGGTTATGGCTACACCTTC. The chain carries TRBV5-1 and TRBJ1-2; 9 nucleotides agree with TRBD1. This CDR3 region has 13 residues. Germline lookup yields CDR1 SGHRS and CDR2 YFSETQ. V was clipped by 4 bases and J by 5 bases; unmatched bases: 3. Together with reference TRBV5-1 and TRBJ1-2, the CDR3 gives the full variable domain: KAGVTQTPRYLIKTRGQQVTLSCSPISGHRSVSWYQQTPGQGLQFLFEYFSETQRNKGNFPGRFSGRQFSNSRSEMNVSTLELGDSALYLCASSGGQGYGYTFGSGTRLTVV.

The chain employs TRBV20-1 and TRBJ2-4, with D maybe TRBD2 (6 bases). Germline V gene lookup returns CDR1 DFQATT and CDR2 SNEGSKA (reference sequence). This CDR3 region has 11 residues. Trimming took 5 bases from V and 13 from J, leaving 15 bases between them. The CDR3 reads CSAGGRDSQYF. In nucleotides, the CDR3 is TGCAGTGCTGGAGGTCGGGACTCACAGTACTTC.